The entry below describes one TCR beta chain. The data were obtained in a study of blood T cell repertoires in COVID-19. Study overall: PBMCs, B-cell-depleted T cells, or T cells provided the cDNA or gDNA that made up the material.

Sequencing was performed with immunoSEQ multiplex PCR; in TCRdb, only in-frame clones are kept and a portion is missing. The sample contains approximately 75,000 clones, approximately 79% of which appear only once. The sequenced sample consisted of peripheral blood. The receptor was isolated from a human donor with acute or convalescent COVID-19. The donor label of this sample is uncertain.

The CDR3 loop is CATSDFSRQGYTF. The CDR3 nucleotides are TGTGCCACCAGTGATTTTAGCCGCCAAGGCTACACCTTC. The J gene is TRBJ1-2, the V gene TRBV24-1; D unclear. Germline-derived CDR1 and CDR2 are KGHDR and SFDVKD. This CDR3 contains 13 residues. Deletions cut 1 base from V and 8 bases from J, with 10 bases between.